This T cell receptor (beta chain) was recorded in a study of cytomegalovirus exposure and HLA in healthy donors. For the study at large: Unique TCR beta sequences numbering some 120 million came from 150 million to 200 million T cells in an earlier analysis.

Study-level findings and limits: A previous analysis found most TCR beta V segments productive roughly 87% or roughly 30% of the time. Among CMV-associated TCR beta chains, most appeared HLA-restricted in a later analysis.

PCR primers comprised 60 Vbeta and 13 Jbeta primers. Sequenced by immunoSEQ multiplex PCR; TCRdb stores in-frame clones only, minus some. The table lists 100,000 to 150,000 clones, 73% of them singletons. Per germline, CDR1 SGHNT and CDR2 YYREEE (reference sequence). Trimming took off 0 bases at V and 7 bases at J, with 10 bases between the two ends. The length of the CDR3 is 13 residues. As regards this clone: Antigen specificity is unknown.

The TCR was taken from a man aged 60 to 69 in good health and CMV-seropositive. The J gene is TRBJ1-2, the V gene TRBV5-4; D is undetermined. The sequenced sample consisted of PBMCs. DNA of the CDR3: TGTGCCAGCAGCTTGGTATCACGAGCTGGCTACACCTTC. Amino acid sequence: CASSLVSRAGYTF.